Following are 24 T cell receptor beta chains from one sample sequenced in a study of T cell repertoires in cytomegalovirus infection (dated by TCRdb to between 2019 and 2020). Data came from an Illumina HiSeq 1500. Through fastp at Q25 and MiXCR, TCRdb rebuilt clones from the public reads, retaining in-frame beta chains. For every CDR3 protein sequence, its rows merge into one entry that carries the most common genes and DNA. For this sample the table gives more than 500,000 distinct CDR3 sequences, of which about 17% were detected only once. Jointly, the top ten make up more than 20% of the sample. The sequenced material came from CD8+ T cells from PBMCs. The receptors derive from a human donor in good health (CMV status not recorded). Some clones in this sample may be carry-over from other donors' samples.

A few counts support this clonotype. V gene TRBV10-3 combines with J gene TRBJ2-7; TRBD1 aligns across 11 bases. The CDR3 covers 14 residues. Trimming took 10 bases from V and 2 from J; bases not matched to a gene: 7. Germline-derived CDR1 and CDR2 are ENHRY and SYGVKD. The CDR3 reads CASAGTGGTYEQYF. The CDR3 bases are TGTGCCAGTGCGGGGACAGGGGGGACCTACGAGCAGTACTTC.

This clonotype has a count of ten or more. The J gene is TRBJ2-7, the V gene TRBV27; D may correspond to TRBD1 or TRBD2 (5 bases each). Between the trimmed V and J ends, which lost 5 bases and 5 bases, there was a span of 13 bases. The CDR3 covers 13 residues. From germline, CDR1 is MNHEY and CDR2 SMNVEV (reference sequence). CDR3 in DNA: TGTGCCAGCAGTCTGAATCGGGGCCACGAGCAGTACTTC. As protein: CASSLNRGHEQYF.

This clonotype was picked up one time. The junction differs from germline at one of its ends, possibly a read error. The CDR3 DNA follows: TGTGCCAGCAGCCAAGGACGGGAGGGCCCACTCAATGAGCAGTTCTTC. Its protein product is CASSQGREGPLNEQFF. J is TRBJ2-1 and V is TRBV4-1; the match to TRBD2 covers 8 bases. The CDR3 loop spans 16 amino acids. Per germline, CDR1 MGHRA and CDR2 YSYEKL.

V and J are TRBV27 and TRBJ2-7; 9 bases agree with TRBD1. The V segment lost 5 bases and the J segment 3 bases; nucleotides outside the gene matches: 5. Germline V gives CDR1 MNHEY, CDR2 SMNVEV (reference sequence). The CDR3 covers 14 residues. The CDR3 sequence: CASSMGQGGYEQYF. The CDR3 DNA follows: TGTGCCAGCAGTATGGGACAGGGCGGCTACGAGCAGTACTTC.

This clonotype has only a few counts. The rearrangement uses TRBV28 and TRBJ2-7, with 7 bases fitting TRBD1. Germline V gene lookup returns CDR1 MDHEN and CDR2 SYDVKM. This CDR3 is built from 16 residues. Trimming cost V 3 bases and J 5 bases; bases outside gene matches: 13. CDR3: CASSLGVGGGRDEQYF. CDR3 DNA: TGTGCCAGCAGTTTGGGAGTAGGGGGCGGCCGGGACGAGCAGTACTTC.

A note on this clonotype: A much larger clone lies one base from this, so it may be a read error. The chain has TRBV6-2 or TRBV6-3 and TRBJ2-5; no clear D. Germline V gene data show CDR1 as MNHEY and CDR2 as SVGEGT. The length of the CDR3 is 14 residues. The DNA of the CDR3 is TGTGCCAGCAGTTACCCCGCTCATCAAGAGACCCCGTACTTC. The encoded protein is CASSYPAHQETPYF.

This clonotype came up many times. This chain joins TRBV27 and TRBJ1-2; 7 nucleotides line up with TRBD1. After removal of 3 bases from V and 6 bases from J, the junction contained 7 bases not matched to a gene. The CDR3 extends over 14 amino acids. The germline V gene has CDR1 MNHEY and CDR2 SMNVEV (reference sequence). The CDR3 DNA sequence: TGTGCCAGCAGTTTCAGACAGGGAGGAGATGGCTACACCTTC. This encodes CASSFRQGGDGYTF.

This clonotype was recorded a few times. The chain links TRBV6-5 to TRBJ1-1; D unresolved. This CDR3 is 19 amino acids long. V lost 0 bases and J 3 bases, leaving 23 bases between the germline ends. Germline lookup yields CDR1 MNHEY and CDR2 SVGAGI. CDR3 region: CASSYSAAGERNRDTEAFF. In DNA form, the CDR3 reads TGTGCCAGCAGTTACTCGGCGGCTGGGGAAAGGAATCGGGACACTGAAGCTTTCTTT.

This sequence joins TRBV30 and TRBJ1-1; D remains ambiguous. Trimming removed 0 bases from V and 5 bases from J, with 10 bases in between. CDR3 length: 13 amino acids. Per the germline V gene, CDR1 is GTSNPN and CDR2 is SVGIG (reference sequence). The CDR3, as DNA: TGTGCCTGGAGTGTACAAGAGTGGACTGAAGCTTTCTTT. Residues: CAWSVQEWTEAFF.

This clonotype was observed at least ten times. The chain is built from TRBV7-8 and TRBJ1-5; no clear D gene. The CDR3 contains 15 residues. CDR1 is SGHVS, CDR2 FQNEAQ, per germline. V lost 3 bases, J lost 2 bases, and 11 bases lay in between. In DNA form, the CDR3 reads TGTGCCAGCAGCTTGGAGGAATATGGCAATCAGCCCCAGCATTTT. Its protein is CASSLEEYGNQPQHF.

This chain joins TRBV28 and TRBJ2-7, with 10 bases identical to TRBD1. The CDR3 runs 17 residues. Germline lookup yields CDR1 MDHEN and CDR2 SYDVKM. After removal of 3 bases from V and 3 bases from J, the junction contained 11 bases not matched to a gene. The CDR3 here is CASSFPPGQGRIYEQYF. The CDR3 nucleotides are TGTGCCAGCAGTTTTCCCCCGGGACAGGGGAGGATCTACGAGCAGTACTTC.

The V and J genes are TRBV20-1 and TRBJ2-7; unclear D gene. Looked up from germline, CDR1 is DFQATT and CDR2 is SNEGSKA (reference sequence). CDR3 length equals 13 residues. Deletions cut 4 bases from V and 0 bases from J, with 10 bases between. In DNA, the CDR3 is TGCAGTGCTATGTTTCTGAGCTCCTACGAGCAGTACTTC. Its translation: CSAMFLSSYEQYF.

This clonotype was recorded a few times. The genes are TRBV12-5 and TRBJ2-7, with 12 bases that match TRBD1. The germline V gene has CDR1 LGHNT and CDR2 FRNRAP. V shed 2 bases and J 5 bases; nucleotides not matched to a gene: 13. The CDR3 is 18 amino acids. The CDR3 region is CASGLTVRQGQGANEQYF. The CDR3 region has the DNA TGTGCTAGTGGTTTGACCGTGAGGCAGGGACAGGGGGCTAACGAGCAGTACTTC.

The gene calls are TRBV6-5 and TRBJ2-7; no firm D call. Per the germline V gene, CDR1 is MNHEY and CDR2 is SVGAGI. Between the trimmed V and J ends, which lost 0 bases and 0 bases, there was a span of 12 bases. The CDR3 contains 16 residues. The CDR3 DNA reads as TGTGCCAGCAGTTACTCGAGGCCAGCACTCTCCTACGAGCAGTACTTC. Translating gives CASSYSRPALSYEQYF.

Regarding this clonotype: Being one base from a much bigger clone, this may be a read error. This CDR3 is missing its conserved last phenylalanine or tryptophan, likely due to a read error. The CDR3 DNA reads TGCAGTGCACAACCGGGACTAGTTTACGAGCAGTACTTA. It specifies CSAQPGLVYEQYL. The chain joins TRBV20-1 to TRBJ2-7; TRBD2 matches 8 bases. The V and J ends lost 6 bases and 4 bases, in that order; junction bases with no gene match: 8. CDR1 and CDR2 from the germline V gene are DFQATT and SNEGSKA (reference sequence). The CDR3 has 13 amino acids.

This clonotype has at least ten counts. One end of the junction is discordant with germline, which a read error may explain. The chain joins TRBV4-1 to TRBJ2-1, with D uncertain. The CDR3 extends over 11 amino acids. CDR1 is MGHRA and CDR2 is YSYEKL in the germline V gene. The CDR3 sequence: CASSQGNEQFF. CDR3 DNA sequence: TGTGCCAGCAGCCAAGGGAATGAGCAGTTCTTC.

This clonotype has more than one count but fewer than ten. CDR3 sequence reads: CASSQEFGVSGLGYTF. CDR3 in DNA: TGCGCCAGCAGCCAAGAATTTGGGGTTTCCGGGTTGGGCTACACCTTC. The V and J genes are TRBV4-1 and TRBJ1-2, with D hard to call. The CDR3 is 16 amino acids. The germline gives CDR1 MGHRA, CDR2 YSYEKL. V lost 0 bases and J lost 8, with 19 bases in between.

In regard to this clonotype: This may be a read error: a much more frequent sequence differs by one nucleotide. V usage is TRBV12-3 or TRBV12-4 and J usage is TRBJ2-7; TRBD2 is a possible D gene (6 bases). The germline V and J ends were trimmed by 8 bases and 5 bases, with 13 bases remaining between them. CDR3 length: 12 residues. DNA of the CDR3: TGTGCCAGCTGGGGAGGTGACCACGAGCAGTACTTC. This translates into CASWGGDHEQYF.

This clonotype came up a few times. V gene TRBV3-1 combines with J gene TRBJ2-5; 9 bases are a match to TRBD2. J was trimmed by 7 bases and V by 8 bases; bases with no gene match: 20. The germline CDR1 and CDR2 sequences are LGHDT and YNNKEL (reference sequence). The CDR3 is 17 residues long. Here the CDR3 DNA reads TGTGCCAGCGATGACAGAGGGGGACTAGCCACAGACGGGACCCAGTACTTC. Translated, it gives CASDDRGGLATDGTQYF.

This clonotype came up many times. CDR3 sequence reads: CASSDPFSGANVLTF. CDR3 coding DNA: TGTGCCAGCAGTGACCCTTTCTCTGGGGCCAACGTCCTGACTTTC. The chain has TRBV12-3 or TRBV12-4 and TRBJ2-6; D remains unclear. Trimming took off 5 bases at V and 0 bases at J, with 8 bases between the two ends. This CDR3 contains 15 residues.

In this sample, this clonotype turned up a few times. The rearrangement links TRBV4-1 to TRBJ1-2, with a weak D call TRBD1 (5 bases). The CDR3 sequence is 16 residues long. CDR1 and CDR2 from the germline V gene are MGHRA and YSYEKL. Trimming left V 3 bases short and J 0 bases short, with 14 bases between. The CDR3 bases are TGCGCCAGCAGCCAGGCTGTCATGACAGCTAACTATGGCTACACCTTC. Its protein product is CASSQAVMTANYGYTF.

This clonotype was detected ten times or more. V usage is TRBV12-5 and J usage is TRBJ1-4, with D unclear. V was shortened by 3 bases and J by 6 bases, with 14 bases between the two germline ends. This CDR3 comprises 15 residues. From germline, CDR1 is LGHNT and CDR2 FRNRAP. The CDR3 region is CASGFTLGVHEKLFF. CDR3 in DNA: TGTGCTAGTGGTTTCACTTTGGGAGTACATGAAAAACTGTTTTTT.

This clonotype has a count of ten or more. The chain joins TRBV7-2 to TRBJ2-1; possible D gene TRBD1, 6 bases. Trimming pared 3 bases from V and 6 bases from J, leaving 24 bases between. The CDR3 is 18 residues long. CDR1 SGHTA and CDR2 FQGNSA come from the germline V gene. CDR3 amino acids: CASSFPGPGPSTGNEQFF. The CDR3 nucleotides read TGTGCCAGCAGCTTCCCCGGCCCCGGGCCGTCGACAGGCAATGAGCAGTTCTTC.

This clonotype was detected ten times or more. The chain recombines TRBV6-1 with TRBJ2-7; D might be TRBD1 (5 bases). The CDR3 totals 14 residues. V lost 7 bases and J 6 bases, leaving 19 bases between the germline ends. Germline values: CDR1 MNHNS, CDR2 SASEGT. The CDR3 DNA follows: TGTGCCAGCACCTACGGGCAGGGCCACGGCGAGCAGTACTTC. It translates to CASTYGQGHGEQYF.